Listed here are 26 T cell receptor beta chains from one sample, sequenced in a study of T-cell reconstitution after alpha-beta-depleted transplantation in children. Preparing the TCRbeta library involved the use of unique molecular identifiers. TCRdb fed the PCR reads into MiXCR, producing one record per CDR3 protein. The repertoire holds about 580,000 distinct CDR3 sequences, with roughly 24% as singletons. The sample here was PBMCs, mostly from graft donor cells, taken 360 days after TCRalphabeta/CD19-depleted stem cell transplant. Receptors were obtained from a boy under two years old who had a stem cell transplant for acute myeloid leukemia, so the T cells may come from the graft donor.

This clonotype has just a few counts. The chain has TRBV6-5 and TRBJ1-5, with unresolved D. CDR1 and CDR2 from the germline V gene are MNHEY and SVGAGI. This CDR3 spans 13 amino acids. The ends were cut back, 0 bases at V and 8 bases at J, with 8 bases in the middle. The CDR3 region has the DNA TGTGCCAGCAGTTACTCGATGCTAGAGCCCCAGCATTTT. It specifies CASSYSMLEPQHF.

The V call is TRBV12-3 or TRBV12-4, the J call TRBJ2-1; no definite D call. V was shortened by 6 bases and J by 10 bases, with 19 bases between the two germline ends. The length of the CDR3 is 14 residues. The CDR3 DNA follows: TGTGCCAGCAGCCACCGGTTGGGGTTCTTAGAGCAGTTCTTC. Encoded protein: CASSHRLGFLEQFF.

Only a few counts were recorded for this clonotype. This chain links TRBV2 with TRBJ2-3; D is ambiguous. Germline-derived CDR1 and CDR2 are SNHLY and FYNNEI. The germline V and J ends were trimmed by 4 bases and 0 bases, with 8 bases remaining between them. The CDR3 runs to 14 residues. CDR3 DNA sequence: TGTGCCAGCAGTGCTATTCCTAGCACAGATACGCAGTATTTT. This translates into CASSAIPSTDTQYF.

The chain couples TRBV2 to TRBJ1-6; 8 positions match TRBD1. The CDR3 has 14 amino acids. V lost 7 bases, J lost 8 bases, and 7 bases stayed unmatched. CDR1 is SNHLY and CDR2 is FYNNEI in the germline V gene. The CDR3 protein is CASKTGTGHSPLHF. The DNA of the CDR3 is TGTGCCAGCAAAACCGGGACAGGCCATTCACCCCTCCACTTT.

This sequence joins TRBV27 and TRBJ2-7, with D possibly being TRBD2 (5 bases). Trimming removed 5 bases from V and 12 bases from J, with 14 bases in between. Germline assignment: CDR1 MNHEY and CDR2 SMNVEV (reference sequence). The CDR3 length is 11 residues. The CDR3 is CASSQRERPYV. In nucleotides, the CDR3 is TGTGCCAGCAGTCAACGGGAACGCCCGTACGTC.

This clonotype was seen many times. The V and J genes are TRBV27 and TRBJ2-4; D is uncertain. This CDR3 comprises 14 residues. V was cut by 3 bases and J by 1 base, with 7 bases left in between. Germline V CDR1 and CDR2: MNHEY, SMNVEV (reference sequence). The CDR3 spells CASSFLAAKNIQYF. As DNA, the CDR3 is TGTGCCAGCAGTTTTCTTGCGGCCAAAAACATTCAGTACTTC.

This clonotype was seen many times. The rearrangement uses TRBV20-1 and TRBJ2-7, with 10 nucleotides matching TRBD1. This CDR3 is built from 15 residues. The ends lost 3 bases at V and 6 bases at J; junction bases unmatched: 11. The germline V gene has CDR1 DFQATT and CDR2 SNEGSKA (reference sequence). CDR3 protein: CSASGVRDRGSEQYF. The CDR3 DNA reads TGCAGTGCTAGCGGGGTTCGGGACAGGGGAAGCGAGCAGTACTTC.

The V call is TRBV7-2, the J call TRBJ1-2; TRBD1 might be the D (5 bases). Germline V CDR1 and CDR2: SGHTA, FQGNSA. The CDR3 has 16 amino acids. V was shortened by 3 bases and J by 4 bases, with 18 bases between the two germline ends. CDR3: CASSLGLLIGGYGYTF. Written as DNA, the CDR3 is TGTGCCAGCAGCTTGGGCCTTCTCATCGGGGGCTATGGCTACACCTTC.

This rearrangement joins TRBV20-1 to TRBJ1-2, with a tentative D call TRBD1 (5 bases). The CDR3 is made up of 11 amino acids. Per the germline V gene, CDR1 is DFQATT and CDR2 is SNEGSKA (reference sequence). Trimming removed 5 bases from V and 8 bases from J, with 12 bases in between. In DNA form, the CDR3 reads TGCAGTGCTCGGTGGGACGGAGGCTACACCTTC. This gives the protein CSARWDGGYTF.

The table lists this clonotype with a few counts. This chain connects TRBV6-1 to TRBJ1-1; D perhaps matches TRBD1 (6 bases). CDR3 length: 16 residues. CDR1 and CDR2 from the germline V gene are MNHNS and SASEGT. Between the trimmed V and J ends, which lost 6 bases and 3 bases, there was a span of 20 bases. The CDR3: CASSSTGPTVDTEAFF. CDR3 nucleotide sequence: TGTGCCAGCAGCTCTACAGGGCCCACCGTGGACACTGAAGCTTTCTTT.

As to this clonotype: The junction and the germline gene differ at one end; a read error may be behind it. The CDR3 region is CASSLAGGRSHEQYF. CDR3 coding DNA: TGTGCCAGCAGTCTAGCGGGGGGGCGGTCCCACGAGCAGTACTTC. The rearrangement uses TRBV12-3 or TRBV12-4 and TRBJ2-7, with 12 bases matching TRBD2. CDR3 length equals 15 residues.

V and J are TRBV10-2 and TRBJ2-7, with D possibly called TRBD1 or TRBD2 (5 bases each). The ends were cut back, 5 bases at V and 2 bases at J, with 13 bases in the middle. The CDR3 loop spans 14 amino acids. Germline V gene sequence: CDR1 WSHSY, CDR2 SAAADI. This chain's CDR3 is CASSFTGAPYEQYF. In DNA, the CDR3 is TGCGCCAGCAGTTTTACCGGGGCGCCCTACGAGCAGTACTTC.

The chain has TRBV6-2 or TRBV6-3 and TRBJ1-5; TRBD1 matches 7 bases. Per germline, CDR1 MNHEY and CDR2 SVGEGT. The CDR3 sequence is 13 residues long. The junction had 6 bases not matched to a gene; V was cut back by 6 bases and J by 7 bases. The CDR3 loop reads CASSRTGPQPQHF. The CDR3 coding sequence is TGTGCCAGCAGCCGGACAGGCCCACAGCCCCAGCATTTT.

This clonotype came up many times. V gene TRBV5-1 combines with J gene TRBJ1-5; D not certain. Trimming pared 0 bases from V and 4 bases from J, leaving 5 bases between. Germline V gene sequence: CDR1 SGHRS, CDR2 YFSETQ. The CDR3 runs 13 residues. The CDR3 is CASSLGLNQPQHF. The CDR3 DNA is TGCGCCAGCAGCTTGGGCTTGAATCAGCCCCAGCATTTT.

This sequence joins TRBV4-3 and TRBJ2-7; D perhaps matches TRBD2 (7 bases). The CDR3 is 16 amino acids. From germline, CDR1 is LGHNA and CDR2 YSLEER. V lost 1 base, J lost 5 bases, and 18 bases lay in between. In DNA, the CDR3 is TGCGCCAGCAGCCAAGCTTATGGCGCGGGGGCCAACGAGCAGTACTTC. It yields the protein CASSQAYGAGANEQYF.

The table lists this clonotype with many counts. CDR3 DNA sequence: TGCGCCAGCAGCCAAGGTGATGGAAGGGAACGAGATACGCAGTATTTT. Amino acids: CASSQGDGRERDTQYF. The rearrangement joins TRBV4-3 to TRBJ2-3; D is undetermined. The germline V gene has CDR1 LGHNA and CDR2 YSLEER. V was clipped by 1 base and J by 5 bases, with 16 bases between them. There are 16 residues in the CDR3.

This clonotype occurred a few times. V gene TRBV7-2 combines with J gene TRBJ2-3; D possibly corresponds to TRBD2 (6 bases). There are 14 residues in the CDR3. The germline CDR1 and CDR2 sequences are SGHTA and FQGNSA. V lost 5 bases, J lost 1 base, and 10 bases lay in between. The CDR3 DNA sequence: TGTGCCAGCAGCGAAGCGGGCCGCACAGATACGCAGTATTTT. As protein: CASSEAGRTDTQYF.

This clonotype was observed many times. CDR3 coding DNA: TGTGCCAGCAGTTTAGGGACAACCAACACCGGGGAGCTGTTTTTT. This encodes CASSLGTTNTGELFF. V gene TRBV12-3 or TRBV12-4 combines with J gene TRBJ2-2, with D perhaps TRBD1 (5 bases). V was clipped by 1 base and J by 2 bases, with 8 bases between them. CDR3 length: 15 amino acids.

This clonotype showed up many times. The rearrangement uses TRBV20-1 and TRBJ2-1, with 8 bases that match TRBD2. With 5 bases clipped from V and 2 bases from J, the junction kept 8 bases outside the gene matches. The V gene's germline CDR1 is DFQATT and CDR2 SNEGSKA (reference sequence). The CDR3 extends over 15 amino acids. The CDR3 reads CSAWGLAGPYNEQFF. DNA for the CDR3: TGCAGTGCTTGGGGTTTAGCGGGGCCCTACAATGAGCAGTTCTTC.

V usage is TRBV24-1 and J usage is TRBJ1-2; no definite D call. Germline V CDR1 and CDR2: KGHDR, SFDVKD. The CDR3 sequence is 12 residues long. Deletions cut 5 bases from V and 8 bases from J, with 11 bases between. Here the CDR3 DNA reads TGTGCCACCAGTGGATCCTCGGAGGGCTACACCTTC. This codes for CATSGSSEGYTF.

The V and J genes are TRBV5-1 and TRBJ1-2, with 11 bases matching TRBD1. Germline V gives CDR1 SGHRS, CDR2 YFSETQ. Trimming cost V 4 bases and J 8 bases; bases outside gene matches: 10. This CDR3 comprises 15 residues. This chain's CDR3 is CASSPPGTGGEGYTF. In nucleotides, the CDR3 is TGCGCCAGCAGCCCCCCCGGGACAGGGGGAGAAGGCTACACCTTC.

The rearrangement joins TRBV12-3 or TRBV12-4 to TRBJ2-5, with a possible D match to TRBD2 (7 bases). Trimming stripped 3 bases from V and 3 bases from J, with 14 bases between. The CDR3 runs to 15 residues. The CDR3 bases are TGTGCCAGCAGTTTGGGAGGGGGTGTAGAAGAGACCCAGTACTTC. Residues: CASSLGGGVEETQYF.

The table lists this clonotype with a few counts. The gene calls are TRBV20-1 and TRBJ2-1; TRBD2 might be the D (6 bases). This CDR3 has 14 residues. Germline assignment: CDR1 DFQATT and CDR2 SNEGSKA (reference sequence). Trimming pared 5 bases from V and 7 bases from J, leaving 18 bases between. The CDR3 spells CSAGWGLPPNEQFF. CDR3 DNA sequence: TGCAGTGCTGGGTGGGGACTCCCGCCGAATGAGCAGTTCTTC.

The gene calls are TRBV5-1 and TRBJ1-5; D gene uncertain. V was trimmed by 7 bases and J by 0 bases, leaving 8 bases between them. This CDR3 contains 13 residues. CDR1 is SGHRS, CDR2 YFSETQ, per germline. In DNA form, the CDR3 reads TGCGCCAGCCCACGGTATAGCAATCAGCCCCAGCATTTT. It codes for CASPRYSNQPQHF.

This clonotype occurred a few times. The chain carries TRBV6-5 and TRBJ1-4; unclear D gene. The CDR3 has 15 amino acids. Trimming removed 0 bases from V and 8 bases from J, with 13 bases in between. Germline loops: CDR1 MNHEY, CDR2 SVGAGI. In nucleotides, the CDR3 is TGTGCCAGCAGTTACTCTGGATGGGCGCCGGAAAAACTGTTTTTT. Translation: CASSYSGWAPEKLFF.

The table lists this clonotype with many counts. The gene calls are TRBV7-3 and TRBJ2-7, with TRBD1 matching 8 bases. Germline V gene data show CDR1 as SGHTA and CDR2 as FQGTGA. J was trimmed by 5 bases and V by 1 base; bases with no gene match: 10. The CDR3 loop spans 16 amino acids. CDR3 residues: CASSLMGQDEVHEQYF. In nucleotides, the CDR3 is TGTGCCAGCAGCTTAATGGGACAGGATGAGGTCCACGAGCAGTACTTC.